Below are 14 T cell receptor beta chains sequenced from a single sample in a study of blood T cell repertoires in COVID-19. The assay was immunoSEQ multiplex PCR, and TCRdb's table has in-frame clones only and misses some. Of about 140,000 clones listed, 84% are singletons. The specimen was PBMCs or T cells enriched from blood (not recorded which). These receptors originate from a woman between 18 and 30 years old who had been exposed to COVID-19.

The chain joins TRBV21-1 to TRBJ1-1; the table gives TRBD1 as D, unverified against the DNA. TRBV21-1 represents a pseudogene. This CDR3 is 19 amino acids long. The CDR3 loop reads CASSKEGGTGERMNTEAFF. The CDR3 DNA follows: TGTGCCAGCAGCAAAGAAGGGGGAACAGGGGAGCGAATGAACACTGAAGCTTTCTTT.

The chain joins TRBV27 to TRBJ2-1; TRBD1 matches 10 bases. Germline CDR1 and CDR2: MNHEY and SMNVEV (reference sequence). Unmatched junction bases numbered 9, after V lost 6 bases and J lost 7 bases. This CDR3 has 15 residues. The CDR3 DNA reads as TGTGCCAGCAGCCATAGGACAGGGGGTAGTAATGAGCAGTTCTTC. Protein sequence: CASSHRTGGSNEQFF.

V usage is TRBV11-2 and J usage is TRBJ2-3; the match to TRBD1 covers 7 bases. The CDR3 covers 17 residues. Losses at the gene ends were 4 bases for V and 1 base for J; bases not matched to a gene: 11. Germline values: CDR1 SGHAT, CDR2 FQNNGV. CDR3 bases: TGTGCCAGCAGCTCCCAGGCCAGAGGGGGCGGCACAGATACGCAGTATTTT. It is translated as CASSSQARGGGTDTQYF.

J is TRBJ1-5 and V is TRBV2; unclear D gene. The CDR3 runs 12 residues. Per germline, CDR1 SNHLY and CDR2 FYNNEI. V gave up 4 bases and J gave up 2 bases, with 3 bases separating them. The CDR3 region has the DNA TGTGCCAGCAGTGTCGGCAATCAGCCCCAGCATTTT. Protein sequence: CASSVGNQPQHF.

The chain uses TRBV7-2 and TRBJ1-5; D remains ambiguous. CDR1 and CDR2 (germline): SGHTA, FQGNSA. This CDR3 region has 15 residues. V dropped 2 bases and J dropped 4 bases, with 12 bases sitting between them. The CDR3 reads CASSLRGGRNQPQHF. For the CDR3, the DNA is TGTGCCAGCAGCTTACGCGGAGGCAGGAATCAGCCCCAGCATTTT.

The CDR3 DNA reads TGTGCCAGCAGCTCCGGGACTCGTAATGAGCAGTTCTTC. Translation gives CASSSGTRNEQFF. The rearrangement joins TRBV3-1 (or the pseudogene TRBV3-2) to TRBJ2-1, with a tentative D call TRBD2 (6 bases). Germline V gene data show CDR1 as LGHDT and CDR2 as YNNKEL (reference sequence). The CDR3 is 13 residues long. V was shortened by 5 bases and J by 7 bases, with 12 bases between the two germline ends.

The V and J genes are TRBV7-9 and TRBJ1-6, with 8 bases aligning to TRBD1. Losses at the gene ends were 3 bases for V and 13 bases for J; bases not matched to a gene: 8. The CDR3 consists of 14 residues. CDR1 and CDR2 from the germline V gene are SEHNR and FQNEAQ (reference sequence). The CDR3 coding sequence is TGTGCCAGCAGCTTGACAGGGGAGATAAGTCCCCTCCACTTT. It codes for CASSLTGEISPLHF.

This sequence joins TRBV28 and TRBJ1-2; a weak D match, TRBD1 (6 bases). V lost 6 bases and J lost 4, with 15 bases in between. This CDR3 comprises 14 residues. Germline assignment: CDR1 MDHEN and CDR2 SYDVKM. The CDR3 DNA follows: TGTGCCAGCAGGCCCACAGGGAGTCCCTATGGCTACACCTTC. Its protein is CASRPTGSPYGYTF.

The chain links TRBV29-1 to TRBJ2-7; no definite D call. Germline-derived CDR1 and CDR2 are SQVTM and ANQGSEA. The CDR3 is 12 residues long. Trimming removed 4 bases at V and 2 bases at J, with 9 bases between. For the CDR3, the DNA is TGCAGCGTTGCTGACGGAGCCTACGAGCAGTACTTC. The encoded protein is CSVADGAYEQYF.

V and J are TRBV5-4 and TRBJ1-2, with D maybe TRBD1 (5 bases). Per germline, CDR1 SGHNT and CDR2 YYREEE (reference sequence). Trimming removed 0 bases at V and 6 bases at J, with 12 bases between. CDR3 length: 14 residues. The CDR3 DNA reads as TGTGCCAGCAGCTTGGATCCCAGGGCGGATGGCTACACCTTC. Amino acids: CASSLDPRADGYTF.

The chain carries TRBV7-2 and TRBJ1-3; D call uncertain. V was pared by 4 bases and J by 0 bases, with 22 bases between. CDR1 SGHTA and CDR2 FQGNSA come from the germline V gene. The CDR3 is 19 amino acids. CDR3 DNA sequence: TGTGCCAGCAGCTCCCGAAATACAGACCCCCATTACTCTGGAAACACCATATATTTT. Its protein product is CASSSRNTDPHYSGNTIYF.

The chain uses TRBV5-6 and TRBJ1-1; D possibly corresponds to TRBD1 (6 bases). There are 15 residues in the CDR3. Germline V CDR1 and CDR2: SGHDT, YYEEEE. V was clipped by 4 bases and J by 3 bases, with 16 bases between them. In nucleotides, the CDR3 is TGTGCCAGCAGCACACGGACAGCCGGATACACTGAAGCTTTCTTT. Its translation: CASSTRTAGYTEAFF.

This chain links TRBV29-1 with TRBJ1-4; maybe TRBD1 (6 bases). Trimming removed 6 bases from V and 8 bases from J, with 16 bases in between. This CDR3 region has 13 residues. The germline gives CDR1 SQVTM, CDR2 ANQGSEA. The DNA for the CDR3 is TGCAGCGTCCCGGACAGCAGTGGGGAAAAACTGTTTTTT. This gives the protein CSVPDSSGEKLFF.

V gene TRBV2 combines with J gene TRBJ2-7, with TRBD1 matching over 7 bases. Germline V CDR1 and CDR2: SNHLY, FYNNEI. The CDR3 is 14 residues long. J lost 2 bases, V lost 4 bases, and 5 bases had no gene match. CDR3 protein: CASSGNDRAYEQYF. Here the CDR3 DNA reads TGTGCCAGCAGTGGTAACGACAGGGCCTACGAGCAGTACTTC.